These 8 T cell receptor beta chains were sequenced from one sample in a study of CD8 T cells in ankylosing spondylitis. TCRdb processed the 5' RACE reads anew with MiXCR; each CDR3 protein has one entry. The sample includes roughly 170,000 distinct CDR3 sequences, approximately 9% of them seen just once. The sequenced sample was blood, either unsorted or a sorted T cell fraction (not recorded which). These receptors were collected from a female donor with ankylosing spondylitis or in good health (not recorded which).

This clonotype appeared a few times. The V gene is TRBV7-9, the J gene TRBJ1-2; D not certain. Trimming cost V 1 base and J 3 bases, with 6 bases left between them. Germline V gene data show CDR1 as SEHNR and CDR2 as FQNEAQ (reference sequence). This CDR3 contains 13 residues. The CDR3 bases are TGTGCCAGCAGCTTAGACGGAGACTATGGCTACACCTTC. Its translation is CASSLDGDYGYTF.

The chain combines TRBV21-1 with TRBJ1-5. TRBV21-1 is termed a pseudogene. CDR3 length: 15 amino acids. Here the CDR3 reads CASTQEQYSNQPQHF. Here the CDR3 DNA reads TGTGCCAGCACCCAGGAGCAGTATAGCAATCAGCCCCAGCATTTT.

This clonotype was seen at least ten times. The chain couples TRBV7-6 to TRBJ1-2; TRBD1 aligns across 7 bases. In germline, CDR1 is SGHVS, CDR2 FNYEAQ. The CDR3 runs 13 residues. J was trimmed by 8 bases and V by 5 bases; bases with no gene match: 8. The CDR3 is CASSETGVGGYTF. CDR3 coding DNA: TGTGCCAGCAGCGAAACAGGGGTAGGAGGCTACACCTTC.

This clonotype was picked up one time. The chain employs TRBV12-3 or TRBV12-4 and TRBJ1-1; 7 bases are shared with TRBD1. The CDR3 has 18 residues. Trimming took 1 base from V and 1 from J; bases not matched to a gene: 12. Here the CDR3 DNA reads TGTGCCAGCAGTTTAGACCGGGACAGAAGAAAACGGAACACTGAAGCTTTCTTT. Encoded protein: CASSLDRDRRKRNTEAFF.

This clonotype was observed a few times. This chain links TRBV5-6 with TRBJ2-1; maybe TRBD2 (5 bases). Germline loops: CDR1 SGHDT, CDR2 YYEEEE. The CDR3 sequence is 15 residues long. Trimming cost V 7 bases and J 0 bases, with 14 bases left between them. CDR3 region: CASAGADSSYNEQFF. Written as DNA, the CDR3 is TGTGCCAGCGCCGGAGCGGATAGCTCCTACAATGAGCAGTTCTTC.

In its sample, this clonotype was seen many times. This chain joins TRBV2 and TRBJ2-7; 8 bases match TRBD1. The CDR3 runs 13 residues. Germline-derived CDR1 and CDR2 are SNHLY and FYNNEI. Trimming took 7 bases from V and 5 from J; bases not matched to a gene: 7. The CDR3, as DNA: TGTGCCAGCAACACCGGGACAGGCAACGAGCAGTACTTC. This translates into CASNTGTGNEQYF.

The CDR3 DNA sequence: TGTGCCAGCAGCCGAGGGACTACCTCCCGGGAGACCCAGTACTTC. Encoded protein: CASSRGTTSRETQYF. The V gene is TRBV14, the J gene TRBJ2-5; 7 bases agree with TRBD2. Looked up from germline, CDR1 is SGHDN and CDR2 is FVKESK. The CDR3 sequence is 15 residues long. V was pared by 4 bases and J by 5 bases, with 10 bases of the junction left unmatched. Full variable domain (missing parts from reference TRBV14 and TRBJ2-5): EAGVTQFPSHSVIEKGQTVTLRCDPISGHDNLYWYRRVMGKEIKFLLHFVKESKQDESGMPNNRFLAERTGGTYSTLKVQPAELEDSGVYFCASSRGTTSRETQYFGPGTRLLVL.

This clonotype occurred many times. The V call is TRBV12-5, the J call TRBJ2-1; D remains ambiguous. The CDR3 is made up of 16 amino acids. Germline CDR1 reads LGHNT; CDR2 reads FRNRAP. With 3 bases removed from V and 8 bases from J, the gap between germline ends came to 20 bases. The CDR3 nucleotides read TGTGCTAGTGGTTTCGGGCCAGAGAGTCTGGCCGATGAGCAGTTCTTC. This translates into CASGFGPESLADEQFF.